The clone carrying this T cell receptor (beta chain) has ten or more counts. The data were obtained in a study of blood T cell repertoires in COVID-19. Overall study: PBMCs, B-cell-depleted T cells, or T cells were the source of the cDNA or gDNA that made up the material.

In the study's own analysis: Cell counts per sample came from amplifying reference gene primers. TCRdb keeps only in-frame clones here, not all; method: immunoSEQ multiplex PCR. That table gives V, J and clone size, and the DNA gave D and trimming. The data hold over 110,000 clones, with about three quarters observed a single time. The V gene end was trimmed by 1 base and the J gene end by 4 bases; junction bases not matched to a gene: 7. This CDR3 is built from 16 residues. The V gene's germline CDR1 is GTSNPN and CDR2 SVGIG (reference sequence). This sequence joins TRBV30 and TRBJ1-6; the match to TRBD1 covers 7 bases. The clonotype was recovered from a man at least 80 years old with acute or convalescent COVID-19. The specimen was peripheral blood. CDR3 nucleotides: TGTGCCTGGAGTGGGGGGACAGCCAAATATAATTCACCCCTCCACTTT. This sequence encodes CAWSGGTAKYNSPLHF.